The clone carrying this TCR beta chain occurred a few times. Its antigen is as yet unknown. The sample is drawn from a study of CD8 T cells in ankylosing spondylitis. Study-wide results and limits: Clones that were linked to disease were CD8+ and were relatively rare in peripheral blood. Made up of eight or nine highly homologous variants, a TCR beta motif appeared characteristic of ankylosing spondylitis blood.

Quantitative molecular-barcoded 5'-RACE generated the TCR beta libraries. TCRdb re-called the 5' RACE reads with MiXCR, one entry per CDR3 protein. There are almost 400,000 distinct CDR3 sequences in the sample; about a fifth occur only once, and about 16% lies in the top ten. The origin of this receptor is a male donor with ankylosing spondylitis. Sequences were obtained from blood, either unsorted or a sorted T cell fraction (not recorded which).

The CDR3 region is CASSLTANYGYTF. The CDR3 region has the DNA TGTGCCAGCAGCCTGACAGCTAACTATGGCTACACCTTC. This chain connects TRBV3-1 to TRBJ1-2; TRBD1 is a possible D gene (5 bases). V shed 4 bases and J shed 0 bases, with 6 bases lying between them. The CDR3 consists of 13 residues. The germline CDR1 and CDR2 sequences are LGHDT and YNNKEL (reference sequence).